This T cell receptor beta chain originates from a study of blood T cell repertoires in COVID-19. The method was immunoSEQ multiplex PCR; TCRdb's version includes in-frame clones alone and lacks a portion of them. The sample has 110,000 or so clones; 85% to 90% are singletons. V lost 6 bases and J 0 bases, leaving 11 bases between the germline ends. The CDR3 extends over 14 amino acids. The receptor was isolated from a woman aged 45 to 65 with acute or convalescent COVID-19. What was sequenced was peripheral blood. The genes are TRBV23-1 and TRBJ1-1, with D possibly being TRBD1 (6 bases). TRBV23-1 counts as an open reading frame of uncertain function. CDR3 DNA: TGCGCCAGCAGCAACAGGGTCGTGAACACTGAAGCTTTCTTT. This encodes CASSNRVVNTEAFF.